A single T cell receptor (beta chain) is shown here with its context. Trimming took 3 bases from V and 3 from J, leaving 20 bases between them. The CDR3 sequence is 17 residues long. Germline lookup yields CDR1 LNHDA and CDR2 SQIVND (reference sequence). Original analysis: Amplified reference gene primers provided the basis for estimating nucleated cell counts. The protocol was immunoSEQ multiplex PCR, while the TCRdb copy is restricted to in-frame clones and leaves out a portion. The D gene and trimming were derived from the DNA, and the V and J assignments and clone size from that table. This table holds under 250,000 clones, around 88% found once. This sample is drawn from a study of blood T cell repertoires in COVID-19. Looking at the study overall: From the United States, Italy and Spain came samples of acute and convalescent COVID-19. The analysed material was cDNA or gDNA that came from T cells, B-cell-depleted T cells, or PBMCs.

The chain is built from TRBV19 and TRBJ1-1; tentatively, D is TRBD1 (6 bases). The TCR was taken from a man aged 35 to 55 with active or convalescent COVID-19. The sequenced sample was peripheral blood. The CDR3, as DNA: TGTGCCAGTAGTATGTATCGTCAGGGGCAACGGGACACTGAAGCTTTCTTT. Translation: CASSMYRQGQRDTEAFF.